This TCR beta chain came from a study of cytomegalovirus exposure and HLA in healthy donors. Overall study context: Genotyping of 300 to 450 donors showed that roughly 83% belonged to the Caucasian-associated ancestry cluster. Study-wide results and limits: TCR beta sequences reportedly predicted most subjects' HLA-A and HLA-B alleles accurately. A later analysis linked a missense variant in DCLRE1C to the trimming of TCR beta V and J genes.

Germline V gives CDR1 GTSNPN, CDR2 SVGIG (reference sequence). The V and J ends lost 3 bases and 9 bases, in that order; junction bases with no gene match: 9. CDR3 length equals 14 residues. Details on this clone: Its antigen is as yet unknown.

PCR was performed using 60 Vbeta and 13 Jbeta primers. The repertoire was sequenced with immunoSEQ multiplex PCR; TCRdb's copy has only in-frame clones and lacks some. The table has some 180,000 clones, around 80% seen once; the top ten hold around 1.2%. The sample was PBMCs. The sequence came from a girl aged 2-10 years in good health and CMV-seropositive. The chain has TRBV30 and TRBJ2-1, with 9 bases matching TRBD2. The CDR3 is CAWRGAGGPGEQFF. CDR3 DNA: TGTGCCTGGAGGGGGGCGGGAGGGCCAGGTGAGCAGTTCTTC.